What follows describes a single TCR beta chain. Its antigen is still unknown. Its ends do not fully match the called genes, so a read error is possible. Germline loops: CDR1 SGDLS, CDR2 YYNGEE. The CDR3 totals 14 residues. For the second PCR, which ran for about 7 to 11 cycles, a sample-barcoded 5' primer and a J-beta primer mix were used. TCRdb re-called the 5' RACE reads with MiXCR, one entry per CDR3 protein. The repertoire holds about 670,000 distinct CDR3 sequences, with over 40% as singletons. These data are taken from a study of blood T cells in healthy people across ages. Whole-study findings and limits: Possibly confounding the expanded clonotype changes was the fact that donor CMV status was unknown. There were more naive CD4+ cells and higher diversity in long-lived donors than in aged donors.

This clonotype originated in a man older than 75 in good health. Sequencing was carried out using blood. The V call is TRBV9, the J call TRBJ2-1, with D tentatively TRBD2 (6 bases). CDR3 loop: CASGVNWGTPEQFF. The CDR3 DNA is TGTGCCAGCGGCGTAAATTGGGGGACTCCTGAGCAGTTCTTC.